This entry lists 9 T cell receptor beta chains sequenced from one sample in a study of CD8 T cells in ankylosing spondylitis. TCRdb re-called the 5' RACE reads with MiXCR, one entry per CDR3 protein. Of 250,000 to 350,000 distinct CDR3 sequences in the sample, about 20% were seen once. Input material: blood, either unsorted or a sorted T cell fraction (not recorded which). These receptors all come from a female donor with ankylosing spondylitis or in good health (not recorded which).

The chain recombines TRBV6-1 with TRBJ1-1, with D maybe TRBD1 (5 bases). This CDR3 comprises 15 residues. Germline V gene data show CDR1 as MNHNS and CDR2 as SASEGT. Trimming shortened V by 8 bases and J by 1 base, and 17 bases separated the two germline ends. The CDR3, as DNA: TGTGCCAGCGGAACAACCGGGACTTCGAACACTGAAGCTTTCTTT. Translation: CASGTTGTSNTEAFF.

This chain connects TRBV9 to TRBJ2-7; D not certain. This CDR3 is built from 11 residues. The germline CDR1 and CDR2 sequences are SGDLS and YYNGEE. Trimming pared 3 bases from V and 9 bases from J, leaving 10 bases between. The CDR3 coding sequence is TGTGCCAGCAGCGGGCCGGGTGGGCAGTACTTC. Amino acids: CASSGPGGQYF.

In this sample, this clonotype turned up once. The gene calls are TRBV19 and TRBJ1-5, with 7 nucleotides matching TRBD1. The germline V gene encodes CDR1 LNHDA and CDR2 SQIVND (reference sequence). The CDR3 consists of 13 residues. The ends lost 10 bases at V and 3 bases at J; junction bases unmatched: 6. The CDR3, as DNA: TGTGCCATTTCCAGGGGGAACAATCAGCCCCAGCATTTT. This translates into CAISRGNNQPQHF.

This clonotype was counted a few times. The CDR3 nucleotides are TGTGCCAGCAGCTTGTCGGGACAGTTAAGCAATCAGCCCCAGCATTTT. This encodes CASSLSGQLSNQPQHF. The gene calls are TRBV5-6 and TRBJ1-5; 7 nucleotides match TRBD1. The CDR3 sequence is 16 residues long. V gave up 1 base and J gave up 1 base; unmatched junction bases: 5. CDR1 and CDR2 (germline): SGHDT, YYEEEE.

This clonotype was detected ten times or more. One end of the junction varies from germline; a read error may be responsible. This chain uses TRBV3-1 with TRBJ2-1; possibly TRBD1 or TRBD2 for D (6 bases each). CDR3 length: 12 residues. Germline values: CDR1 LGHDT, CDR2 YNNKEL (reference sequence). In nucleotides, the CDR3 is TGTGCCAGCAGTCAAGGGGGGTTTAGGCAGTTCTTC. The encoded protein is CASSQGGFRQFF.

J is TRBJ2-1 and V is TRBV18; possible D gene TRBD2, 5 bases. Deletions cut 3 bases from V and 2 bases from J, with 20 bases between. The CDR3 contains 18 residues. Germline V gives CDR1 KGHSH, CDR2 LQKENI. The CDR3 loop reads CASSPLSSSGGAYNEQFF. For the CDR3, the DNA is TGTGCCAGCTCACCCCTATCTAGCTCCGGTGGGGCCTACAATGAGCAGTTCTTC.

The table lists this clonotype with a few counts. CDR3 sequence reads: CAWDRGRDTQYF. The CDR3 DNA reads as TGTGCCTGGGACAGGGGGCGAGATACGCAGTATTTT. The genes are TRBV30 and TRBJ2-3, with 10 bases identical to TRBD1. The V gene's germline CDR1 is GTSNPN and CDR2 SVGIG (reference sequence). The length of the CDR3 is 12 residues. Trimming removed 5 bases from V and 5 bases from J; junction bases left unmatched: 1.

V is TRBV7-2 and J is TRBJ1-2; D is uncertain. The V end lost 1 base, the J end lost 8 bases, and 8 bases lay between the germline ends. The CDR3 consists of 12 residues. Germline loops: CDR1 SGHTA, CDR2 FQGNSA. CDR3 loop: CASSLGRWGYTF. DNA of the CDR3: TGTGCCAGCAGCTTAGGTCGGTGGGGCTACACCTTC.

This chain uses TRBV7-6 with TRBJ1-2; D remains ambiguous. V was shortened by 4 bases and J by 7 bases, with 10 bases between the two germline ends. The CDR3 length is 12 residues. The germline gives CDR1 SGHVS, CDR2 FNYEAQ. CDR3 in amino acids: CASSSLGGGYTF. As DNA, the CDR3 is TGTGCCAGCAGCTCCCTTGGAGGTGGCTACACCTTC.